This T cell receptor (beta chain) comes out of a study of T cells in Graves' hyperthyroidism and ophthalmopathy. For the study at large: Peripheral blood collection took place at initial diagnosis, before any treatment.

V was shortened by 6 bases and J by 6 bases, with 18 bases between the two germline ends. Germline lookup yields CDR1 MDHEN and CDR2 SYDVKM. This CDR3 comprises 15 residues. The investigators amplified TCR beta CDR3 regions from RNA transcripts. HTBI primers were used for first-round RT-PCR of the TCR CDR3. TCRdb processed the multiplex PCR reads anew with MiXCR; each CDR3 protein has one entry. The sample includes 300,000 or so distinct CDR3 sequences, around 23% of them seen just once. This TCR was recovered from a woman between 50 and 59 years old with Graves' hyperthyroidism. Sequencing used blood. V and J are TRBV28 and TRBJ2-1; D might be TRBD1 (6 bases). The CDR3 region has the DNA TGTGCCAGCAGCTTTAGCAGGGGATACAGCAATGAGCAGTTCTTC. As protein: CASSFSRGYSNEQFF.